This T cell receptor (beta chain) was sequenced in a study of molecular identifiers for immune sequencing clone quantification. Findings and limits, study-wide: Detection of one spiked Jurkat cell's TCR RNA reportedly worked in 750,000 to 1,000,000 naive cells.

This clonotype was observed many times. No antigen is known for it. Library preparation followed earlier protocols using designated TCR primers. TCRdb analysed the PCR reads with MiXCR anew, one entry per CDR3 protein. Among some 100,000 distinct CDR3 sequences listed, roughly 19% were seen once. The authors sorted naive CD8 T cells as CD8+CD4-CCR7+CD45RA+. CDR3 size: 13 residues. The trim removed 7 bases at V and 4 bases at J, leaving 5 bases unmatched. Germline values: CDR1 LNHDA, CDR2 SQIVND (reference sequence). This clonotype originated in a human donor in good health. Some libraries in this study had Jurkat cell RNA spiked in. V is TRBV19 and J is TRBJ2-3; 7 bases map to TRBD2. The sample was naive CD8+ T cells from blood, with Jurkat cell RNA spiked in. The subset was: FACS-sorted CD8+CD4-CCR7+CD45RA+ naive T cells. The CDR3 here is CASTAGVADTQYF. The CDR3 coding sequence is TGTGCCAGTACGGCGGGAGTGGCAGATACGCAGTATTTT.